Presented here are 13 T cell receptor beta chains from one specimen sequenced in a study of CD8+ T cells in alopecia areata (dated by TCRdb to the late 2010s). Reading the label with the study, this specimen's time point is: more than three weeks on oral tofacitinib. The treatment or condition label, read with the paper, signifies: oral pan-JAK inhibitor, 5-10 mg twice daily. The library was produced with the immunoSEQ multiplex PCR assay. To provide template for TCR sequencing, every sample had RNA extracted and reverse transcribed into cDNA. TCRdb re-hosts the immuneACCESS table, in-frame sequences only. Its copies lack some clones; in the studies checked, an unresolved V gene accounts for under half of them, and the cause for the rest is not known. A total of 200,000 to 250,000 clones appear in this sample, approximately 57% of them only once. The ten largest make up 1.6% of the sample. Here the sequenced sample was CD4+ T cells sorted from blood, taken at week 4, from a patient treated with tofacitinib. All receptors derive from a human donor with alopecia areata.

The chain links TRBV15 to TRBJ2-3; tentatively, D is TRBD2 (5 bases). Germline V lookup: CDR1 LNHNV, CDR2 YYDKDF (reference sequence). Trimming took 1 base from V and 1 from J, leaving 15 bases between them. The CDR3 contains 17 residues. The CDR3 nucleotides are TGTGCCACCAGCAGAGCAGATCGGGGTGTGGGCACAGATACGCAGTATTTT. Translation gives CATSRADRGVGTDTQYF.

This clone was detected once. The chain has TRBV9 and TRBJ1-1, with 7 bases identical to TRBD1. The CDR3 loop spans 15 amino acids. Per the germline V gene, CDR1 is SGDLS and CDR2 is YYNGEE. V lost 3 bases and J lost 5; bases outside the gene matches: 10. CDR3 sequence (DNA): TGTGCCAGCAGCGAGTACCATACAGGGGTTACTGAAGCTTTCTTT. Protein product: CASSEYHTGVTEAFF.

At least ten counts were recorded for this clone. The chain has TRBV6-5 and TRBJ1-2; 10 bases are a match to TRBD1. J was trimmed by 5 bases and V by 5 bases; bases with no gene match: 5. Looked up from germline, CDR1 is MNHEY and CDR2 is SVGAGI. This CDR3 has 14 amino acids. CDR3 in amino acids: CASSISGQGYGYTF. DNA for the CDR3: TGTGCCAGCAGTATCTCGGGACAGGGGTATGGCTACACCTTC.

The rearrangement uses TRBV15 and TRBJ1-2; 7 bases match TRBD1. Germline lookup yields CDR1 LNHNV and CDR2 YYDKDF (reference sequence). The CDR3 consists of 13 residues. J lost 4 bases, V lost 6 bases, and 5 bases had no gene match. The CDR3 sequence is CATSPGQVYGYTF. CDR3 nucleotides: TGTGCCACCAGTCCCGGACAGGTCTATGGCTACACCTTC.

This clone was detected only once. The chain combines TRBV30 with TRBJ1-5; TRBD1 aligns across 8 bases. The V gene end was trimmed by 1 base and the J gene end by 3 bases; junction bases not matched to a gene: 5. CDR1 and CDR2 from the germline V gene are GTSNPN and SVGIG (reference sequence). The CDR3 is 15 amino acids. CDR3 sequence reads: CAWSAGTGYNQPQHF. The CDR3 bases are TGTGCCTGGAGTGCCGGGACAGGCTACAATCAGCCCCAGCATTTT.

The rearrangement joins TRBV30 to TRBJ2-5; 10 bases match TRBD2. From germline, CDR1 is GTSNPN and CDR2 SVGIG (reference sequence). This CDR3 comprises 13 residues. V lost 4 bases to trimming and J lost 7 bases; unmatched junction nucleotides: 6. The CDR3 bases are TGTGCCTGGATCGCTAGCGGGGGTGGGACCCAGTACTTC. Translated, it gives CAWIASGGGTQYF.

V gene TRBV28 combines with J gene TRBJ2-5; 8 positions agree with TRBD2. The J call is in doubt because the DNA end fits TRBJ2-7 better. CDR1 is MDHEN and CDR2 is SYDVKM in the germline V gene. The CDR3 length is 14 residues. This CDR3 is CASSRGGNSYEQYF. The CDR3 DNA reads TGTGCCAGCAGCCGCGGGGGGAACTCCTACGAGCAGTACTTC.

This rearrangement joins TRBV29-1 to TRBJ1-2, with TRBD1 identical over 8 bases. This CDR3 has 16 amino acids. The J segment lost 3 bases and the V segment lost 4 bases, leaving 13 bases of the junction unmatched. Germline V gene sequence: CDR1 SQVTM, CDR2 ANQGSEA. The CDR3 region has the DNA TGCAGCGTTGTCCTTGGGATGGTACAGGGGGACTATGGCTACACCTTC. Translating gives CSVVLGMVQGDYGYTF. The full variable domain, rest sourced from reference TRBV29-1 and TRBJ1-2, is SAVISQKPSRDICQRGTSLTIQCQVDSQVTMMFWYRQQPGQSLTLIATANQGSEATYESGFVIDKFPISRPNLTFSTLTVSNMSPEDSSIYLCSVVLGMVQGDYGYTFGSGTRLTVV.

This clone was recorded a few times. This sequence joins TRBV11-2 and TRBJ2-2; D gene unclear. V lost 1 base, J lost 4 bases, and 10 bases lay in between. This CDR3 comprises 15 residues. Germline V gene data show CDR1 as SGHAT and CDR2 as FQNNGV. The CDR3 sequence is CASSLALLSTGELFF. DNA of the CDR3: TGTGCCAGCAGCTTAGCGCTGTTAAGCACCGGGGAGCTGTTTTTT.

V is TRBV30 and J is TRBJ2-6, with 7 bases lining up with TRBD1. J gave up 4 bases and V 2 bases, and 20 bases lay outside the gene matches. The germline V gene encodes CDR1 GTSNPN and CDR2 SVGIG (reference sequence). The CDR3 length is 20 residues. The CDR3 DNA sequence: TGTGCCTGGAGTACTAGGGGGAGACAGGGTTTCCTTTCGGGGGCCAACGTCCTGACTTTC. Its translation: CAWSTRGRQGFLSGANVLTF. The whole variable domain, remainder taken from reference TRBV30 and TRBJ2-6, is SQTIHQWPATLVQPVGSPLSLECTVEGTSNPNLYWYRQAAGRGLQLLFYSVGIGQISSEVPQNLSASRPQDRQFILSSKKLLLSDSGFYLCAWSTRGRQGFLSGANVLTFGAGSRLTVL.

V usage is TRBV10-3 and J usage is TRBJ2-3; D is unclear. V was cut by 4 bases and J by 3 bases, with 8 bases left in between. The length of the CDR3 is 13 residues. The germline V gene has CDR1 ENHRY and CDR2 SYGVKD. In DNA, the CDR3 is TGTGCCATCAGTGTCAAGGGAACAGATACGCAGTATTTT. Residues: CAISVKGTDTQYF.

CDR3 nucleotide sequence: TGTGCCAGCTCACCAGTCCCTGGGGCCAACGTCCTGACTTTC. Translation gives CASSPVPGANVLTF. V usage is TRBV18 and J usage is TRBJ2-6; D is unresolved. V lost 2 bases, J lost 2 bases, and 4 bases lay in between. The germline gives CDR1 KGHSH, CDR2 LQKENI. This CDR3 has 14 amino acids.

This clone was detected a few times. The rearrangement uses TRBV2 and TRBJ1-4; D is ambiguous. Between the trimmed V and J ends, which lost 9 bases and 8 bases, there was a span of 10 bases. The V gene's germline CDR1 is SNHLY and CDR2 FYNNEI. This CDR3 spans 11 amino acids. The CDR3 loop reads CASRHEEKLFF. As DNA, the CDR3 is TGTGCCAGTAGACATGAAGAAAAACTGTTTTTT.